The 9 T cell receptor beta chains in this list originate from one sample, sequenced in a study of read filtering for tumor transcriptome and immune sequencing. The library was built from about 400 ng RNA with molecular barcoded adaptors for alpha/delta and beta/gamma chains. In TCRdb, the reads were re-called with MiXCR into one record per CDR3 protein. The sample holds around 130,000 distinct CDR3 sequences; under 15% are singletons and the top ten take 11%. The sample was a population of CD138-negative cells sorted from bone marrow. The source of these receptors is a donor over 35 with multiple myeloma.

A word on this clonotype: A much larger clone is a single base away; this may be a read error. The chain recombines TRBV28 with TRBJ1-1; perhaps TRBD1 as D (5 bases). CDR1 MDHEN and CDR2 SYDVKM come from the germline V gene. The CDR3 is 12 residues long. For the CDR3, the DNA is TGTGCCTGCAGTTGGGCAGACCCAGGGGCTTTCTTT. It yields the protein CACSWADPGAFF.

Many counts were recorded for this clonotype. The chain links TRBV11-2 to TRBJ2-1; 12 bases match TRBD1. CDR1 is SGHAT and CDR2 is FQNNGV in the germline V gene. There are 18 residues in the CDR3. J lost 4 bases, V lost 5 bases, and 12 bases had no gene match. The CDR3 region is CASSPPGTGGPLYNEQFF. The CDR3 DNA reads TGTGCCAGCAGCCCTCCCGGGACAGGGGGCCCCCTTTACAATGAGCAGTTCTTC.

This clonotype was observed many times. This chain uses TRBV5-6 with TRBJ2-2, with 8 positions matching TRBD1. The CDR3 runs to 16 residues. The germline gives CDR1 SGHDT, CDR2 YYEEEE. With 4 bases clipped from V and 4 bases from J, the junction kept 9 bases outside the gene matches. The CDR3 bases are TGTGCCAGCAGCACCGGGACAGGACTCCCCACCGGGGAGCTGTTTTTT. Translating gives CASSTGTGLPTGELFF.

There are many counts of this clonotype. The J gene is TRBJ2-1, the V gene TRBV27, with TRBD2 matching over 11 bases. V shed 5 bases, J shed 7 bases, and the junction held 7 bases outside the gene matches. The CDR3 extends over 15 amino acids. The germline V gene encodes CDR1 MNHEY and CDR2 SMNVEV (reference sequence). Written as DNA, the CDR3 is TGTGCCAGCAGTACTCTCCGGACTAGCGGGAATGAGCAGTTCTTC. Residues: CASSTLRTSGNEQFF.

Regarding this clonotype: The junction and the germline gene differ at one end; a read error may be behind it. The rearrangement joins TRBV4-1 to TRBJ2-3; D not resolved. CDR3 size: 16 residues. Per the germline V gene, CDR1 is MGHRA and CDR2 is YSYEKL. Written as DNA, the CDR3 is TGCGCCGGCAGCCCTACGGGCGGAGTCAGCACAGATACGCAGTATTTT. Translation gives CAGSPTGGVSTDTQYF.

The chain uses TRBV28 and TRBJ2-5; TRBD1 matches 9 bases. The CDR3 has 13 residues. Germline lookup yields CDR1 MDHEN and CDR2 SYDVKM. Trimming removed 9 bases from V and 5 bases from J; junction bases left unmatched: 7. CDR3 in DNA: TGTGCCAGTACAGGGGGCGCCTGGGAGACCCAGTACTTC. It translates to CASTGGAWETQYF.

As for this clonotype: It may be a read error: a sequence one base away is much more abundant. The V and J genes are TRBV18 and TRBJ1-1; D is unclear. Per the germline V gene, CDR1 is KGHSH and CDR2 is LQKENI. The CDR3 extends over 13 amino acids. The CDR3 loop reads CASSPPLNTEASF. DNA of the CDR3: TGTGCCAGCTCACCACCGTTGAACACTGAAGCTTCCTTT.

On this clonotype itself: One base away lies a much larger clone, so this may be a sequencing read error. The chain recombines TRBV7-2 with TRBJ1-6; no definite D call. Germline V gene sequence: CDR1 SGHTA, CDR2 FQGNSA. CDR3 length equals 14 residues. CDR3 nucleotide sequence: TGTGCCAGCAGCTTAGAATTGGGGAATTCACCCTTCCACTTT. Amino acid sequence: CASSLELGNSPFHF.

CDR3 DNA: TGTGCCAGCAGCGTAGGGACTAGGGATCAAGAGACCCAGTACTTC. Translated: CASSVGTRDQETQYF. The chain employs TRBV7-9 and TRBJ2-5; 8 bases line up with TRBD2. Germline CDR1 reads SEHNR; CDR2 reads FQNEAQ (reference sequence). The CDR3 spans 15 residues. The J segment lost 2 bases and the V segment lost 5 bases, leaving 7 bases of the junction unmatched.